The 14 T cell receptor beta chains given below trace back to one sample, sequenced in a study of shared clonotypes between healthy human individuals. Profiling relied on immunoSEQ multiplex PCR, and the TCRdb table lists in-frame clones only, not all of them. This sample yields about 1.5 million clones, of which under 99% are seen a single time; roughly 0.4% belongs to the top ten. Specimen: naive CD4+ T cells sorted from blood. The subset: CD45RA+ positively selected. These receptors all stem from a man younger than 40 in good health.

The CDR3 reads CASSFGDATNEKLFF. CDR3 nucleotides: TGCGCCAGCAGCTTTGGGGATGCAACTAATGAAAAACTGTTTTTT. The chain combines TRBV5-1 with TRBJ1-4; D is unresolved. V lost 2 bases, J lost 0 bases, and 8 bases lay in between. The CDR3 spans 15 residues. Germline values: CDR1 SGHRS, CDR2 YFSETQ.

This chain joins TRBV5-1 and TRBJ2-5; TRBD2 aligns across 9 bases. Per the germline V gene, CDR1 is SGHRS and CDR2 is YFSETQ. The ends lost 1 base at V and 2 bases at J; junction bases unmatched: 3. The CDR3 is made up of 15 amino acids. The chain's CDR3 is CASSLKSGRQETQYF. In nucleotides, the CDR3 is TGCGCCAGCAGCTTGAAAAGCGGGAGGCAAGAGACCCAGTACTTC.

The genes are TRBV28 and TRBJ1-2, with D perhaps TRBD1 (5 bases). CDR1 MDHEN and CDR2 SYDVKM come from the germline V gene. Trimming stripped 6 bases from V and 7 bases from J, with 15 bases between. The CDR3 spans 13 residues. The DNA for the CDR3 is TGTGCCAGCAGCCCGCCGGGGGTTCCTGGCTACACCTTC. As protein: CASSPPGVPGYTF.

The rearrangement uses TRBV11-3 and TRBJ2-1; D is undetermined. This CDR3 is 12 amino acids long. Germline values: CDR1 SGHNT, CDR2 YENEEA. V was pared by 8 bases and J by 4 bases, with 9 bases between. For the CDR3, the DNA is TGTGCCAGCGGCATTGGGTACAATGAGCAGTTCTTC. It yields the protein CASGIGYNEQFF.

The chain combines TRBV2 with TRBJ1-3; weak D call: TRBD1 (5 bases). V gave up 6 bases and J gave up 9 bases, with 15 bases separating them. Per the germline V gene, CDR1 is SNHLY and CDR2 is FYNNEI. This CDR3 spans 13 amino acids. CDR3 in DNA: TGTGCCAGCAGGAGGGACTCGCAGGGCACCATATATTTT. Protein product: CASRRDSQGTIYF.

The chain carries TRBV5-1 and TRBJ2-5; TRBD2 agrees at 10 bases. V was pared by 5 bases and J by 3 bases, with 4 bases of the junction left unmatched. Per the germline V gene, CDR1 is SGHRS and CDR2 is YFSETQ. The CDR3 is 14 residues long. The CDR3 DNA sequence: TGCGCCAGCAGTCCTAGCGGGAGAGAAGAGACCCAGTACTTC. It codes for CASSPSGREETQYF.

This rearrangement joins TRBV5-4 to TRBJ2-2; TRBD1 aligns across 9 bases. This CDR3 is 14 amino acids long. With V trimmed by 1 base and J by 6 bases, 1 base remained unmatched. The germline V gene encodes CDR1 SGHNT and CDR2 YYREEE (reference sequence). The CDR3 protein is CASSLWTGAGELFF. CDR3 DNA sequence: TGTGCCAGCAGCTTGTGGACAGGGGCCGGGGAGCTGTTTTTT.

This clone was recorded only once. This chain connects TRBV10-1 to TRBJ2-3, with TRBD2 matching 8 bases. The J segment lost 4 bases and the V segment lost 4 bases, leaving 13 bases of the junction unmatched. Germline V gene sequence: CDR1 WNHNN, CDR2 SYGVQD (reference sequence). This CDR3 has 17 amino acids. The CDR3 nucleotides read TGCGCCAGCAGTGGTAGACAAACTAGCGGACCATCAGATACGCAGTATTTT. Residues: CASSGRQTSGPSDTQYF.

As regards this clone: This same CDR3 is encoded by further DNA sequences in the sample. The chain combines TRBV28 with TRBJ2-1; 9 positions agree with TRBD2. The CDR3 has 14 amino acids. The germline V gene has CDR1 MDHEN and CDR2 SYDVKM. V shed 5 bases, J shed 4 bases, and the junction held 3 bases outside the gene matches. The CDR3 region has the DNA TGTGCCAGCAGTAGGCTAGCGGGATACAATGAGCAGTTCTTC. Its protein is CASSRLAGYNEQFF. The whole variable domain, filled in from reference TRBV28 and TRBJ2-1, reads DVKVTQSSRYLVKRTGEKVFLECVQDMDHENMFWYRQDPGLGLRLIYFSYDVKMKEKGDIPEGYSVSREKKERFSLILESASTNQTSMYLCASSRLAGYNEQFFGPGTRLTVL.

This clone was counted a single time. The chain links TRBV7-2 to TRBJ2-7; 10 nucleotides align to TRBD2. Germline CDR1 is SGHTA and CDR2 is FQGNSA. With V trimmed by 5 bases and J by 5 bases, 15 bases remained unmatched. The CDR3 is 17 residues long. Here the CDR3 reads CASSHLPGSSGRNEQYF. Written as DNA, the CDR3 is TGTGCCAGCAGCCACCTACCGGGGTCTAGCGGGAGAAACGAGCAGTACTTC.

V usage is TRBV6-1 and J usage is TRBJ2-7; D call uncertain. V was cut by 6 bases and J by 2 bases, with 2 bases left in between. This CDR3 has 10 residues. Per the germline V gene, CDR1 is MNHNS and CDR2 is SASEGT. The CDR3 DNA reads TGTGCCAGCAGGACCTACGAGCAGTACTTC. Protein product: CASRTYEQYF.

This sequence joins TRBV30 and TRBJ2-3; TRBD2 aligns across 13 bases. Trimming removed 3 bases from V and 5 bases from J; junction bases left unmatched: 11. CDR1 is GTSNPN and CDR2 is SVGIG in the germline V gene (reference sequence). The CDR3 has 17 residues. This chain's CDR3 is CAWSQTWTSGSLDTQYF. The CDR3 region has the DNA TGTGCCTGGAGCCAGACATGGACTAGCGGGAGCTTAGATACGCAGTATTTT.

V and J are TRBV7-2 and TRBJ2-7; TRBD1 agrees at 7 bases. The CDR3 is 14 amino acids. J was trimmed by 4 bases and V by 4 bases; bases with no gene match: 7. Germline-derived CDR1 and CDR2 are SGHTA and FQGNSA. The CDR3 coding sequence is TGTGCCAGCAGCTCCGCCGGGACAGCTTACGAGCAGTACTTC. Translation gives CASSSAGTAYEQYF.

J is TRBJ2-7 and V is TRBV11-1; 12 bases agree with TRBD2. The V and J ends lost 3 bases and 9 bases, in that order; junction bases with no gene match: 15. From germline, CDR1 is SGHAT and CDR2 FQDESV (reference sequence). The length of the CDR3 is 17 residues. The CDR3 nucleotides are TGTGCCAGCAGCTTGGTCGCGGGGCTACTAGCGGGAGGCCGGCAGTACTTC. Protein sequence: CASSLVAGLLAGGRQYF.